These 22 T cell receptor beta chains originate from one sample sequenced in a study of shared clonotypes between healthy human individuals. TCRdb keeps only in-frame clones here, not all; method: immunoSEQ multiplex PCR. Of millions of clones listed, more than 80% are singletons. The sample comprised naive CD4+ T cells sorted from blood. Indicated subset: CD45RA+ positively selected. All receptors come from a man aged 18 to 30 in good health.

In DNA, the CDR3 is TGCGCCAGCAGCCAGAAAGACAGGGGGATCCCCCCCTACGAGCAGTACTTC. Its protein is CASSQKDRGIPPYEQYF. V and J are TRBV5-1 and TRBJ2-7; 9 bases are a match to TRBD1. The J segment lost 2 bases and the V segment lost 4 bases, leaving 13 bases of the junction unmatched. The CDR3 runs 17 residues. CDR1 is SGHRS and CDR2 is YFSETQ in the germline V gene.

This chain links TRBV29-1 with TRBJ1-6, with a weak D call TRBD1 (6 bases). With 5 bases removed from V and 9 bases from J, the gap between germline ends came to 14 bases. The CDR3 runs 13 residues. Per the germline V gene, CDR1 is SQVTM and CDR2 is ANQGSEA. The CDR3 sequence: CSVSTDSLSPLHF. The CDR3 coding sequence is TGCAGCGTTTCCACGGACAGTCTTTCACCCCTCCACTTT.

This clone appeared once. This chain joins TRBV19 and TRBJ2-7, with D possibly being TRBD1 (5 bases). CDR3 length: 11 residues. V lost 6 bases to trimming and J lost 7 bases, with 10 bases between them. Germline V gene data show CDR1 as LNHDA and CDR2 as SQIVND (reference sequence). The CDR3 region has the DNA TGTGCCAGTAGCCAGGGTCGGGAGCAGTACTTC. This gives the protein CASSQGREQYF. The full variable domain, rest sourced from reference TRBV19 and TRBJ2-7, is DGGITQSPKYLFRKEGQNVTLSCEQNLNHDAMYWYRQDPGQGLRLIYYSQIVNDFQKGDIAEGYSVSREKKESFPLTVTSAQKNPTAFYLCASSQGREQYFGPGTRLTVT.

This clone was detected only once. Other DNA sequences in the sample encode the same CDR3. This rearrangement joins TRBV27 to TRBJ1-5, with D tentatively TRBD1 (5 bases). With 1 base removed from V and 1 base from J, the gap between germline ends came to 8 bases. Per the germline V gene, CDR1 is MNHEY and CDR2 is SMNVEV (reference sequence). The CDR3 runs to 15 residues. The CDR3 sequence: CASSLWGESNQPQHF. The CDR3 DNA follows: TGTGCCAGCAGTTTATGGGGGGAAAGCAATCAGCCCCAGCATTTT.

This chain connects TRBV5-1 to TRBJ1-2; 9 positions agree with TRBD1. This CDR3 spans 16 amino acids. Trimming cost V 0 bases and J 7 bases; bases outside gene matches: 10. Germline assignment: CDR1 SGHRS and CDR2 YFSETQ. The CDR3 DNA is TGCGCCAGCAGCTTGGACGGGGACAGGGTAAAAACTGGCTACACCTTC. Translated, it gives CASSLDGDRVKTGYTF.

V is TRBV19 and J is TRBJ2-5, with a weak D call TRBD2 (6 bases). The CDR3 is made up of 15 amino acids. Germline assignment: CDR1 LNHDA and CDR2 SQIVND (reference sequence). V lost 0 bases and J 7 bases, leaving 15 bases between the germline ends. The CDR3 sequence is CASSIDHPTGGTQYF. CDR3 nucleotide sequence: TGTGCCAGTAGTATAGATCACCCCACCGGGGGGACCCAGTACTTC.

V usage is TRBV5-4 and J usage is TRBJ2-5, with a possible D match to TRBD2 (5 bases). Germline V gene sequence: CDR1 SGHNT, CDR2 YYREEE (reference sequence). There are 13 residues in the CDR3. V gave up 2 bases and J gave up 5 bases, with 10 bases separating them. The CDR3 protein is CASSFPSGETQYF. The CDR3 nucleotides read TGTGCCAGCAGCTTCCCATCGGGGGAGACCCAGTACTTC.

This chain joins TRBV30 and TRBJ2-3; D not certain. The CDR3 contains 12 residues. Per germline, CDR1 GTSNPN and CDR2 SVGIG (reference sequence). Trimming shortened V by 4 bases and J by 5 bases, and 10 bases separated the two germline ends. CDR3 bases: TGTGCCTGGACCAGGACGGGAGATACGCAGTATTTT. Protein sequence: CAWTRTGDTQYF.

The rearrangement joins TRBV4-1 to TRBJ2-2; D remains unclear. Germline lookup yields CDR1 MGHRA and CDR2 YSYEKL. V was trimmed by 4 bases and J by 0 bases, leaving 6 bases between them. The CDR3 runs 14 residues. The CDR3 loop reads CASSPQANTGELFF. CDR3 bases: TGCGCCAGCAGCCCCCAAGCGAACACCGGGGAGCTGTTTTTT.

This chain connects TRBV10-3 to TRBJ2-2, with D possibly matching TRBD2 (6 bases). This CDR3 comprises 15 residues. Trimming cost V 6 bases and J 1 base, with 12 bases left between them. The germline CDR1 and CDR2 sequences are ENHRY and SYGVKD. CDR3 residues: CAIRPTSLNTGELFF. DNA for the CDR3: TGTGCCATCAGACCTACTAGCCTGAACACCGGGGAGCTGTTTTTT.

The rearrangement joins TRBV5-1 to TRBJ2-5, with 14 bases aligning to TRBD2. Trimming cost V 0 bases and J 5 bases; bases outside gene matches: 9. The CDR3 spans 18 residues. Germline V gene data show CDR1 as SGHRS and CDR2 as YFSETQ. CDR3 residues: CASSLAPTSGGARETQYF. The CDR3 DNA sequence: TGCGCCAGCAGCTTGGCCCCGACTAGCGGGGGGGCCAGGGAGACCCAGTACTTC.

V and J are TRBV11-2 and TRBJ1-1; D is unclear. V lost 5 bases and J 4 bases, leaving 20 bases between the germline ends. CDR1 SGHAT and CDR2 FQNNGV come from the germline V gene. The CDR3 has 16 amino acids. The CDR3 nucleotides are TGTGCCAGCAGCCTCCGCCCGGGTTCAGTTTTCACTGAAGCTTTCTTT. As protein: CASSLRPGSVFTEAFF. The complete variable domain, with remaining parts taken from reference TRBV11-2 and TRBJ1-1, reads EAGVAQSPRYKIIEKRQSVAFWCNPISGHATLYWYQQILGQGPKLLIQFQNNGVVDDSQLPKDRFSAERLKGVDSTLKIQPAKLEDSAVYLCASSLRPGSVFTEAFFGQGTRLTVV.

The chain links TRBV6-5 to TRBJ2-7; 8 nucleotides line up with TRBD2. CDR3 length: 13 residues. V lost 10 bases, J lost 5 bases, and 10 bases stayed unmatched. Germline CDR1 is MNHEY and CDR2 is SVGAGI. The CDR3 region is CAIGGANKDEQYF. The CDR3 DNA is TGTGCCATCGGGGGGGCCAATAAGGACGAGCAGTACTTC.

The V gene is TRBV6-6, the J gene TRBJ2-5; TRBD1 aligns across 8 bases. V lost 5 bases to trimming and J lost 5 bases; unmatched junction nucleotides: 10. The CDR3 consists of 15 residues. Germline CDR1 and CDR2: MNHNY and SVGAGI (reference sequence). In DNA form, the CDR3 reads TGTGCCAGCAGTCCCCGGGCAGGGGGCGTGGAGACCCAGTACTTC. This translates into CASSPRAGGVETQYF.

Comments on this clone: In the same sample, other DNA sequences code for this CDR3. The V gene is TRBV5-1, the J gene TRBJ2-5; no definite D call. CDR1 SGHRS and CDR2 YFSETQ come from the germline V gene. Deletions cut 1 base from V and 1 base from J, with 8 bases between. The CDR3 covers 14 residues. CDR3: CASSLLAVQETQYF. The CDR3 coding sequence is TGCGCCAGCAGCTTGTTGGCAGTCCAAGAGACCCAGTACTTC.

This clone was observed a handful of times. The rearrangement uses TRBV29-1 and TRBJ1-1; D remains unclear. Looked up from germline, CDR1 is SQVTM and CDR2 is ANQGSEA. The V end lost 7 bases, the J end lost 1 base, and 10 bases lay between the germline ends. The CDR3 has 12 amino acids. The CDR3: CSGGEGNTEAFF. The CDR3 coding sequence is TGCAGCGGCGGAGAGGGGAACACTGAAGCTTTCTTT.

This chain links TRBV5-4 with TRBJ1-2, with D possibly being TRBD1 (6 bases). V lost 2 bases and J lost 4, with 15 bases in between. CDR1 and CDR2 (germline): SGHNT, YYREEE (reference sequence). The CDR3 covers 15 residues. CDR3 in amino acids: CASSFEGGSIYGYTF. CDR3 in DNA: TGTGCCAGCAGCTTCGAGGGGGGAAGTATCTATGGCTACACCTTC.

The chain couples TRBV27 to TRBJ1-4; D remains unclear. The CDR3 runs to 12 residues. The V end lost 3 bases, the J end lost 3 bases, and 2 bases lay between the germline ends. The germline V gene encodes CDR1 MNHEY and CDR2 SMNVEV (reference sequence). CDR3 amino acids: CASSFANEKLFF. As DNA, the CDR3 is TGTGCCAGCAGTTTTGCTAATGAAAAACTGTTTTTT.

The chain has TRBV5-1 and TRBJ2-2; 10 bases align to TRBD2. The CDR3 loop spans 18 amino acids. Germline CDR1 SGHRS, CDR2 YFSETQ. J gave up 3 bases and V 0 bases, and 8 bases lay outside the gene matches. CDR3 in amino acids: CASSLAGLAGAYTGELFF. The CDR3 DNA reads TGCGCCAGCAGCTTGGCCGGGCTAGCGGGGGCCTACACCGGGGAGCTGTTTTTT.

This chain uses TRBV15 with TRBJ1-1; a possible D gene is TRBD1 (5 bases). The CDR3 totals 15 residues. V shed 0 bases and J shed 7 bases, with 15 bases lying between them. The germline V gene has CDR1 LNHNV and CDR2 YYDKDF (reference sequence). As DNA, the CDR3 is TGTGCCACCAGCAGAGATTTAACAGGATCCGTTGAAGCTTTCTTT. Protein sequence: CATSRDLTGSVEAFF.

The CDR3 nucleotides read TGTGCCAGCAGTGAATTAGAGGCAGTTACTGAAGCTTTCTTT. Encoded protein: CASSELEAVTEAFF. This chain uses TRBV2 with TRBJ1-1, with D unclear. Germline CDR1 SNHLY, CDR2 FYNNEI. V was pared by 2 bases and J by 5 bases, with 12 bases between. The CDR3 consists of 14 residues.

This chain links TRBV30 with TRBJ1-1; D unclear. V gave up 1 base and J gave up 3 bases, with 6 bases separating them. The germline V gene has CDR1 GTSNPN and CDR2 SVGIG (reference sequence). This CDR3 is 12 amino acids long. CDR3 sequence reads: CAWSDEYTEAFF. The DNA for the CDR3 is TGTGCCTGGAGTGACGAGTACACTGAAGCTTTCTTT.